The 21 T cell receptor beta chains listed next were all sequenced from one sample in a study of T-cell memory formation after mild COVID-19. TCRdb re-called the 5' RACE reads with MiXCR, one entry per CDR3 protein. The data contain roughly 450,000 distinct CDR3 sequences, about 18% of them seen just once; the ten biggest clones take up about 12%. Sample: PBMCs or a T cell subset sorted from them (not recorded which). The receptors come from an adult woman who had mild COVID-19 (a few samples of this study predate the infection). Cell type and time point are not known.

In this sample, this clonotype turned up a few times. Written as DNA, the CDR3 is TGTGCCATCAGTGAGTCAAAGGGCAGCCCCAACACTGAAGCTTTCTTT. Translating gives CAISESKGSPNTEAFF. This sequence joins TRBV10-3 and TRBJ1-1; D call uncertain. Germline values: CDR1 ENHRY, CDR2 SYGVKD. Trimming shortened V by 0 bases and J by 2 bases, and 13 bases separated the two germline ends. This CDR3 comprises 16 residues.

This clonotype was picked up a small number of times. The chain's CDR3 is CSVEMDVYGYTF. CDR3 coding DNA: TGCAGCGTTGAGATGGACGTCTATGGCTACACCTTC. The chain combines TRBV29-1 with TRBJ1-2, with D hard to call. This CDR3 has 12 residues. Germline lookup yields CDR1 SQVTM and CDR2 ANQGSEA. With 3 bases removed from V and 4 bases from J, the gap between germline ends came to 9 bases.

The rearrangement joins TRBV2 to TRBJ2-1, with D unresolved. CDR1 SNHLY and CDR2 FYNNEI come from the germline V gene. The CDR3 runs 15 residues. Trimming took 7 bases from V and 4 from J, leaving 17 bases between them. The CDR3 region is CASKVRSLGYNEQFF. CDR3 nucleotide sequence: TGTGCCAGCAAAGTGCGTTCGCTAGGATACAATGAGCAGTTCTTC.

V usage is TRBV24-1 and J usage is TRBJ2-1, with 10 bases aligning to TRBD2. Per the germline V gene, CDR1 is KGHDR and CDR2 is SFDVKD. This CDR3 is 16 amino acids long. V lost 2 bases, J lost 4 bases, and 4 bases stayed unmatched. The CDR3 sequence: CATSDSGTSVYNEQFF. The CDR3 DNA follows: TGTGCCACCAGTGATTCCGGGACTAGCGTGTACAATGAGCAGTTCTTC.

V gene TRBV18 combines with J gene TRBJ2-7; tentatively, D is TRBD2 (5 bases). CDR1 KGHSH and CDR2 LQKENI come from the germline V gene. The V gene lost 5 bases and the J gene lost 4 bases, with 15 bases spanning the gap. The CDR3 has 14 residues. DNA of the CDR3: TGTGCCAGCTCAGGACCCGCGGTAGCGTACGAGCAGTACTTC. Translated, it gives CASSGPAVAYEQYF.

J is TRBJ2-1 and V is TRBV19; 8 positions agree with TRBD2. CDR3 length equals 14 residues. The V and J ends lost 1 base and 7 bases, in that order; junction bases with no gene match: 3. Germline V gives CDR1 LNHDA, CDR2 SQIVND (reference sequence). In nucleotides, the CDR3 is TGTGCCAGTAGTATAGGGCTAGCGGGTAATGAGCAGTTCTTC. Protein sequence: CASSIGLAGNEQFF.

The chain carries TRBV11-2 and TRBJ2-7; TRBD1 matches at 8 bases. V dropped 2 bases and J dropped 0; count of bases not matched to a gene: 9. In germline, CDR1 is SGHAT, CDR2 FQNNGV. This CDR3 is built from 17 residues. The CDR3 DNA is TGTGCCAGCAGCTTATCGGCGGGGACAGGAACCTCCTACGAGCAGTACTTC. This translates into CASSLSAGTGTSYEQYF.

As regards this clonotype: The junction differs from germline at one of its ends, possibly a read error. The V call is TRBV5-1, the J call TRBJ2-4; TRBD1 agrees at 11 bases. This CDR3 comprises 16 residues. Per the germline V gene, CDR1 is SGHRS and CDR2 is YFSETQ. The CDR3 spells CASRDGQGAAKDIQYF. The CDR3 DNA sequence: TGCGCCAGCAGGGACGGACAGGGGGCGGCCAAAGACATTCAGTACTTC.

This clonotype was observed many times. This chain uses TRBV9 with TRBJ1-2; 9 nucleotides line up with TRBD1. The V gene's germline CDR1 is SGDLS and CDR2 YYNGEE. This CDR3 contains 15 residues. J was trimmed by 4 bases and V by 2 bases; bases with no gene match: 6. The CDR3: CASSVMDRGPYGYTF. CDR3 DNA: TGTGCCAGCAGCGTCATGGACAGGGGCCCCTATGGCTACACCTTC.

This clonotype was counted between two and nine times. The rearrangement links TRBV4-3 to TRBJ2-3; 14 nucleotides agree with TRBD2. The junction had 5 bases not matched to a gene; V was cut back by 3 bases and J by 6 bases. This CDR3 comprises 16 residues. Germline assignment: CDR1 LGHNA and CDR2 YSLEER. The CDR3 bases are TGCGCCAGCAGCCACGGACTAGCGGGAGGATTTGATACGCAGTATTTT. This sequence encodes CASSHGLAGGFDTQYF.

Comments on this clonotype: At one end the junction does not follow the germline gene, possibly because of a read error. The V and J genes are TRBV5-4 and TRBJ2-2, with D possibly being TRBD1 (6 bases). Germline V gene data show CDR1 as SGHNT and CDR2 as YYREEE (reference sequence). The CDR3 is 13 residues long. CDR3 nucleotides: TGTGCCAGCAGCTCGACAGGAGCCGGGGAGCTGATTTTT. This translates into CASSSTGAGELIF. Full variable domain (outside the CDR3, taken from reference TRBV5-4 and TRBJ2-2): ETGVTQSPTHLIKTRGQQVTLRCSSQSGHNTVSWYQQALGQGPQFIFQYYREEENGRGNFPPRFSGLQFPNYSSELNVNALELDDSALYLCASSSTGAGELIFGEGSRLTVL.

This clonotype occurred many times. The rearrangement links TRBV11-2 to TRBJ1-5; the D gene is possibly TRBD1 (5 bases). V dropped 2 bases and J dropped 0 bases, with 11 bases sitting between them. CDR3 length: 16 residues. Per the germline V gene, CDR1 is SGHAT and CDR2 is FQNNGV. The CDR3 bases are TGTGCCAGCAGCTTAAGTTGGCAGGGTAGCAATCAGCCCCAGCATTTT. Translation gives CASSLSWQGSNQPQHF.

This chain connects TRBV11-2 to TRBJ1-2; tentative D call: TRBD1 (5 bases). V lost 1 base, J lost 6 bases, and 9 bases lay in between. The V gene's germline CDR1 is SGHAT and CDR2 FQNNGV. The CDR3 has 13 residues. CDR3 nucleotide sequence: TGTGCCAGCAGCTTAGTGGGGGAAGATGGCTACACCTTC. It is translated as CASSLVGEDGYTF.

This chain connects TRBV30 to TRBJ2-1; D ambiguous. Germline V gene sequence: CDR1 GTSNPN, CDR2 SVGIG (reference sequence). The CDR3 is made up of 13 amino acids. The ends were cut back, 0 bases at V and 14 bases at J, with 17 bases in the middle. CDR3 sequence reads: CAWSVGFSRTEFF. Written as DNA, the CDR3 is TGTGCCTGGAGTGTCGGCTTCTCGAGGACGGAGTTCTTC.

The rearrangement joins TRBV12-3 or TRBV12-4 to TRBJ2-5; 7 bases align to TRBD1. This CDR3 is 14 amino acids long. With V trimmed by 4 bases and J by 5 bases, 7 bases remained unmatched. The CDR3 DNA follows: TGTGCCAGCAGTTCTAGACAGGGTGCGGAGACCCAGTACTTC. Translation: CASSSRQGAETQYF.

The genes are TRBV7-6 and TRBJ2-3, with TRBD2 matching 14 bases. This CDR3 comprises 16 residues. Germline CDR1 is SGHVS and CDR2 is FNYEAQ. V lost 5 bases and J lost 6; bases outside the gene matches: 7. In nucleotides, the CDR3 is TGTGCCAGCAGCGGCCGACTAGCGGGAGGGGCCGATACGCAGTATTTT. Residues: CASSGRLAGGADTQYF.

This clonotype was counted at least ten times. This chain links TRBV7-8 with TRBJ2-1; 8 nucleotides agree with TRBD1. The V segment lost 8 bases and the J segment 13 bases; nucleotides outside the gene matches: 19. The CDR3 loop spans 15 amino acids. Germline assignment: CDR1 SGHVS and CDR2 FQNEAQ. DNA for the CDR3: TGTGCCAGCGGGTCCCGGGACAGGCAACTCTTCTCCCAGTTCTTC. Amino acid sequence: CASGSRDRQLFSQFF.

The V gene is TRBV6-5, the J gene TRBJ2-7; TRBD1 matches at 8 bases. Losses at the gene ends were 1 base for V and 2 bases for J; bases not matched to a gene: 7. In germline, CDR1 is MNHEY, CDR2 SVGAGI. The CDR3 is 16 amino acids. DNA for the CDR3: TGTGCCAGCAGTTACTTAGGGGGACAGGCCACCTACGAGCAGTACTTC. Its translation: CASSYLGGQATYEQYF.

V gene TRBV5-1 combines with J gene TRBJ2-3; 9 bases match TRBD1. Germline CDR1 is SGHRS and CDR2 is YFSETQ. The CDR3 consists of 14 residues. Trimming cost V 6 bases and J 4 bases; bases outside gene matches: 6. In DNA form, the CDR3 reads TGCGCCAGCACCAGGGACAGGGTGGCAGATACGCAGTATTTT. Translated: CASTRDRVADTQYF.

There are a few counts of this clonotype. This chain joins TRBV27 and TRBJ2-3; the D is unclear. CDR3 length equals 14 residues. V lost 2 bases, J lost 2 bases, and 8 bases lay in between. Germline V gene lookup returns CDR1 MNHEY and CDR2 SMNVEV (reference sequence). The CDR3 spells CASSLETPTDTQYF. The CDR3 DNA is TGTGCCAGCAGTTTAGAGACGCCCACAGATACGCAGTATTTT.

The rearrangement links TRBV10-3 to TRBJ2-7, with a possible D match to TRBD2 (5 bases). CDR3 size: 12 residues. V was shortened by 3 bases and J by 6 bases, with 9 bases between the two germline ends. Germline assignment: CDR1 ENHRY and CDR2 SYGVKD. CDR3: CAISEHRGEQYF. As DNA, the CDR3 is TGTGCCATCAGTGAACACCGGGGCGAGCAGTACTTC.